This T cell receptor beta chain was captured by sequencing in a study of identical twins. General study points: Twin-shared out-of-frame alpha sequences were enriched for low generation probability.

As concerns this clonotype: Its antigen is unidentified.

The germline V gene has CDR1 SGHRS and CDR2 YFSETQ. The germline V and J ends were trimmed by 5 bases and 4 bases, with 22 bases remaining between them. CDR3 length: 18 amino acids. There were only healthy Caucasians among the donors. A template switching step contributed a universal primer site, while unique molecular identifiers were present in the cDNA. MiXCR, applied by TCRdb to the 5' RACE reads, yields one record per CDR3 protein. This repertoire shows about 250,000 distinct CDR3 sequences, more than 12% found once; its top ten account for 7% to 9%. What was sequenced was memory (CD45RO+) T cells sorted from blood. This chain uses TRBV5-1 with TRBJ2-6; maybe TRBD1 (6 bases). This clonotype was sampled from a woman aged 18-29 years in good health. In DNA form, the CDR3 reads TGCGCCAGCAGACGAACAACCAGGGGAACTTTGGGGGCCAACGTCCTGACTTTC. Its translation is CASRRTTRGTLGANVLTF.